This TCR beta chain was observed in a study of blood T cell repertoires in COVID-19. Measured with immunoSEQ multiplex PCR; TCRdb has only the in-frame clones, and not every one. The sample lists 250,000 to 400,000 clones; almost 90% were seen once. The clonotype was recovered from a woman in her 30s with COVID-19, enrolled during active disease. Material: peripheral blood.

The chain's CDR3 is CASSQGQGSSGYTF. CDR3 DNA: TGTGCCAGCAGCCAAGGTCAGGGCAGCTCTGGCTACACCTTC. The chain recombines TRBV3-1 (or the pseudogene TRBV3-2) with TRBJ1-2; D perhaps matches TRBD1 (5 bases). The V gene lost 1 base and the J gene lost 7 bases, with 13 bases spanning the gap. This CDR3 contains 14 residues. Germline values: CDR1 LGHDT, CDR2 YNNKEL (reference sequence).